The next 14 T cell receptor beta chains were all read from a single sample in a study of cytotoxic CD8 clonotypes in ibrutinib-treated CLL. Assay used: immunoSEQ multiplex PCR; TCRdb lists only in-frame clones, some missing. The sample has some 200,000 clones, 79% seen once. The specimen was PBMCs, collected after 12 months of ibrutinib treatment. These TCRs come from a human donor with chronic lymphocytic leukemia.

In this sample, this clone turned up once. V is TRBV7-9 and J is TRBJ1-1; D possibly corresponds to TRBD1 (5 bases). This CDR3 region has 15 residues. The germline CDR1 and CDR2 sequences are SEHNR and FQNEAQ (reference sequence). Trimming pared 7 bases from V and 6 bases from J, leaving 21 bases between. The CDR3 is CASTTPGGVGAEAFF. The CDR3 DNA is TGTGCCAGCACCACCCCCGGGGGTGTTGGCGCTGAAGCTTTCTTT.

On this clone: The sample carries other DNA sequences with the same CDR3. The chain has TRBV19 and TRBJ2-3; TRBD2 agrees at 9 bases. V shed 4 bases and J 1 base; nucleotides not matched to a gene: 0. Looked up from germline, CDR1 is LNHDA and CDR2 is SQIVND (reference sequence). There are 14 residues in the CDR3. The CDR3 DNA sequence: TGTGCCAGTAGTACTAGCGGGGGCACAGATACGCAGTATTTT. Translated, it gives CASSTSGGTDTQYF.

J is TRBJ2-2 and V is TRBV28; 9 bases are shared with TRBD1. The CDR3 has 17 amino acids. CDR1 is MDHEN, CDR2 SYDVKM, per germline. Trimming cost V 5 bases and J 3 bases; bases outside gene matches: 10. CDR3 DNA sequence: TGTGCCAGCAGTACGGGACAGGGACGATGGGACACCGGGGAGCTGTTTTTT. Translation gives CASSTGQGRWDTGELFF.

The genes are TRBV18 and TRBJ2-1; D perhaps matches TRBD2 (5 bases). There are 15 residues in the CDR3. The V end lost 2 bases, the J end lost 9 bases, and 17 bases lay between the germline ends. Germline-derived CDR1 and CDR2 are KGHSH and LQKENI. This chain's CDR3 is CASSPVDSPPGEQFF. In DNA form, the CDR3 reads TGTGCCAGCTCACCAGTGGACTCCCCCCCTGGTGAGCAGTTCTTC.

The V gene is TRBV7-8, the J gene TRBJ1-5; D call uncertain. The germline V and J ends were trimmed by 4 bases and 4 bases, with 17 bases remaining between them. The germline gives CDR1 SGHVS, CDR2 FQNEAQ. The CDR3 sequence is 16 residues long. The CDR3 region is CASSYGSRQGNQPQHF. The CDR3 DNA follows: TGTGCCAGCAGCTACGGCTCCCGACAAGGTAATCAGCCCCAGCATTTT.

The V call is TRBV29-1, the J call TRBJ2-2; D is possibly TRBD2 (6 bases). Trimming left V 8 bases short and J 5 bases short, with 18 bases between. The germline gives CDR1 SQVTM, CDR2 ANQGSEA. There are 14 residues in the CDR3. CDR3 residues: CSPGTVGGTGELFF. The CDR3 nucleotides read TGCAGCCCGGGGACGGTGGGGGGAACCGGGGAGCTGTTTTTT.

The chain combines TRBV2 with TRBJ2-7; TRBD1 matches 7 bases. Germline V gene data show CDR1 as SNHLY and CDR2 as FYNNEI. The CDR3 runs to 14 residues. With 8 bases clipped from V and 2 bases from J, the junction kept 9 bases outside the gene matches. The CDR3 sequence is CASGETGATYEQYF. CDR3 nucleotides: TGTGCCAGCGGGGAAACAGGGGCAACCTACGAGCAGTACTTC.

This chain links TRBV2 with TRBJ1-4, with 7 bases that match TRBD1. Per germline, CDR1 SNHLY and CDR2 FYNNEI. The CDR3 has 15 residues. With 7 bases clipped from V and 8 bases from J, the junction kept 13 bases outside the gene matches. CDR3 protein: CASKGQSIRGEKLFF. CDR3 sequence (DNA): TGTGCCAGCAAGGGACAGTCTATCAGGGGCGAAAAACTGTTTTTT.

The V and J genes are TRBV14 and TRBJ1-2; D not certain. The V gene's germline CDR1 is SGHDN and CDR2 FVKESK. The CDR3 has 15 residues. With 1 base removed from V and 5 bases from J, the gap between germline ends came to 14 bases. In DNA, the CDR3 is TGTGCCAGCAGCCAAGTTCCTACAGTCTGGTATGGCTACACCTTC. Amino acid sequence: CASSQVPTVWYGYTF.

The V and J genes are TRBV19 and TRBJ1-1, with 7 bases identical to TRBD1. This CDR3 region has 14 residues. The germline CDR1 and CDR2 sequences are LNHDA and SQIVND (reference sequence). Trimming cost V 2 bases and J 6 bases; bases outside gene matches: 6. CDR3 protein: CASSILDRESEAFF. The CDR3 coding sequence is TGTGCCAGTAGTATACTTGACAGGGAGTCTGAAGCTTTCTTT.

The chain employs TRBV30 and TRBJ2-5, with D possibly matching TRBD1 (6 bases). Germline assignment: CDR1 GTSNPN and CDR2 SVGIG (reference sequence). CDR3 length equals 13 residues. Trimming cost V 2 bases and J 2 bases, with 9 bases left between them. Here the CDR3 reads CAWSPGQQETQYF. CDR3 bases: TGTGCCTGGAGTCCCGGACAGCAAGAGACCCAGTACTTC.

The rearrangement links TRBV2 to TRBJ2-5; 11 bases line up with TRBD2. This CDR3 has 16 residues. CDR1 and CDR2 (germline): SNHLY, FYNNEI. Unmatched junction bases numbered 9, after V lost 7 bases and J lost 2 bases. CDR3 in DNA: TGTGCCAGCACCGAAGGGCCTAGCGGGGGGCAAGAGACCCAGTACTTC. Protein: CASTEGPSGGQETQYF.

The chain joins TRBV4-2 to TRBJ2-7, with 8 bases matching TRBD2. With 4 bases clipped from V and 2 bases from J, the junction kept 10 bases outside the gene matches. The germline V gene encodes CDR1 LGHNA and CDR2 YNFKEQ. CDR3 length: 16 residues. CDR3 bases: TGTGCCAGCAGCCCGGATCAGCAGACTAGCGCCTACGAGCAGTACTTC. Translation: CASSPDQQTSAYEQYF.

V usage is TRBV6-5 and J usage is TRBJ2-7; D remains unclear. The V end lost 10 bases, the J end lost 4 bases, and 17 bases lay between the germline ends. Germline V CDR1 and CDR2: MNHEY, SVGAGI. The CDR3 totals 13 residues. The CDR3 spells CATSRDPDYEQYF. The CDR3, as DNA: TGTGCCACCTCTAGGGATCCAGATTACGAGCAGTACTTC.